The clone carrying this T cell receptor beta chain was detected ten times or more. Antigen: not known. Generated by immunoSEQ multiplex PCR, the TCRdb table keeps only in-frame clones and is missing some. The sample has around 700,000 clones, around 72% seen once. This sample is drawn from a study of shared clonotypes between healthy human individuals. Study observations and caveats: The diversity represented, both genetic and in exposure history, was limited by few donors. On the whole, naive subsets had larger estimated richness than memory subsets had. Non-shared clonotypes had lower generation probabilities than those shared by all four donors.

Trimming removed 4 bases from V and 0 bases from J, with 8 bases in between. Germline values: CDR1 SQVTM, CDR2 ANQGSEA. The CDR3 runs 13 residues. Division of CD4+ cells produced a CD45RA+ naive subset and a CD45RA-negative memory subset. The source material was memory CD4+ T cells sorted from blood. Stated subset: CD45RA-negative fraction. This TCR was recovered from a woman aged 30 to 39 in good health. This chain connects TRBV29-1 to TRBJ2-3, with D maybe TRBD2 (6 bases). CDR3 in amino acids: CSVARGSTDTQYF. The CDR3 nucleotides are TGCAGCGTTGCGCGGGGCAGCACAGATACGCAGTATTTT.